Shown below are 15 T cell receptor beta chains from a single sample sequenced in a study of T-cell reconstitution after alpha-beta-depleted transplantation in children. For TCRbeta, the library was prepared with unique molecular identifiers. Each CDR3 protein is one row after TCRdb ran MiXCR on the PCR reads. The repertoire consists of 540,000 or so distinct CDR3 sequences, with about 23% occurring once and the leading ten covering 11% to 15%. Sequenced material: PBMCs, mostly from graft donor cells, taken 360 days after TCRalphabeta/CD19-depleted stem cell transplant. Receptors were obtained from a boy younger than two who had a stem cell transplant for acute myeloid leukemia, so the T cells may come from the graft donor.

This clonotype has at least ten counts. The chain is built from TRBV29-1 and TRBJ2-1, with D perhaps TRBD2 (7 bases). CDR3 size: 12 residues. The V end lost 7 bases, the J end lost 9 bases, and 16 bases lay between the germline ends. CDR1 is SQVTM and CDR2 is ANQGSEA in the germline V gene. The CDR3 loop is CSALGGEGEQFF. The DNA for the CDR3 is TGCAGCGCCTTAGGGGGGGAGGGTGAGCAGTTCTTC.

This rearrangement joins TRBV12-3 or TRBV12-4 to TRBJ1-1; tentative D call: TRBD1 (6 bases). The CDR3 consists of 14 residues. V was pared by 7 bases and J by 1 base, with 13 bases between. Here the CDR3 reads CASNPDSWNTEAFF. The CDR3, as DNA: TGTGCCAGCAATCCGGACAGCTGGAACACTGAAGCTTTCTTT.

The chain has TRBV15 and TRBJ2-1, with a possible D match to TRBD2 (5 bases). CDR3 length: 14 amino acids. Germline V gene lookup returns CDR1 LNHNV and CDR2 YYDKDF (reference sequence). The V end lost 3 bases, the J end lost 3 bases, and 9 bases lay between the germline ends. CDR3 protein: CATSRREGYNEQFF. Here the CDR3 DNA reads TGTGCCACCAGCAGGAGGGAAGGCTACAATGAGCAGTTCTTC. Together with reference TRBV15 and TRBJ2-1, the CDR3 gives the full variable domain: DAMVIQNPRYQVTQFGKPVTLSCSQTLNHNVMYWYQQKSSQAPKLLFHYYDKDFNNEADTPDNFQSRRPNTSFCFLDIRSPGLGDTAMYLCATSRREGYNEQFFGPGTRLTVL.

This clonotype was counted many times. The rearrangement uses TRBV7-7 and TRBJ2-5, with a weak D call TRBD2 (5 bases). V was shortened by 1 base and J by 7 bases, with 13 bases between the two germline ends. The germline V gene has CDR1 SSHAT and CDR2 FNYEAQ (reference sequence). CDR3 length equals 14 residues. This chain's CDR3 is CASSLGGLAATQYF. For the CDR3, the DNA is TGTGCCAGCAGCTTAGGAGGGCTAGCAGCGACCCAGTACTTC.

V usage is TRBV5-1 and J usage is TRBJ2-1, with TRBD2 matching 7 bases. The CDR3 spans 14 residues. V lost 2 bases, J lost 7 bases, and 6 bases stayed unmatched. Germline CDR1 SGHRS, CDR2 YFSETQ. The CDR3 nucleotides are TGCGCCAGCAGCTTTCGGGGGGAGCCTAATGAGCAGTTCTTC. Its translation is CASSFRGEPNEQFF.

V gene TRBV6-5 combines with J gene TRBJ2-3, with 8 bases matching TRBD2. Germline values: CDR1 MNHEY, CDR2 SVGAGI. Trimming took 3 bases from V and 2 from J; bases not matched to a gene: 4. The CDR3 extends over 15 amino acids. The CDR3 is CASSYWRGATDTQYF. In DNA form, the CDR3 reads TGTGCCAGCAGTTATTGGCGGGGGGCCACAGATACGCAGTATTTT.

Concerning this clonotype itself: At one boundary the junction diverges from the germline segment, which might be a read error. The chain has TRBV7-9 and TRBJ1-1; TRBD1 matches at 7 bases. Looked up from germline, CDR1 is SEHNR and CDR2 is FQNEAQ (reference sequence). The length of the CDR3 is 15 residues. Here the CDR3 reads CASSPWDSLNPEAFF. CDR3 nucleotide sequence: TGTGCCAGCAGCCCCTGGGACAGCCTGAACCCTGAAGCTTTCTTT.

This clonotype was observed at least ten times. The rearrangement links TRBV15 to TRBJ2-5, with D possibly TRBD1 on 5 matching bases. Per the germline V gene, CDR1 is LNHNV and CDR2 is YYDKDF (reference sequence). The CDR3 totals 16 residues. Trimming cost V 1 base and J 1 base, with 13 bases left between them. The CDR3 loop reads CATSRGERTFQETQYF. CDR3 nucleotide sequence: TGTGCCACCAGCAGAGGTGAGAGGACATTCCAAGAGACCCAGTACTTC.

This clonotype occurred a few times. This chain links TRBV5-5 with TRBJ2-2; 8 bases match TRBD2. The CDR3 covers 15 residues. From germline, CDR1 is SGHKS and CDR2 YYEKEE (reference sequence). With 2 bases clipped from V and 7 bases from J, the junction kept 7 bases outside the gene matches. The chain's CDR3 is CASSLAGAQIGELFF. CDR3 nucleotides: TGTGCCAGCAGCTTAGCGGGGGCCCAGATCGGGGAGCTGTTTTTT.

There are many counts of this clonotype. The rearrangement uses TRBV12-3 or TRBV12-4 and TRBJ2-1; 10 bases fit TRBD1. V lost 5 bases and J lost 6; bases outside the gene matches: 13. The CDR3 sequence is 17 residues long. The CDR3 is CASSPPGQGFISNEQFF. CDR3 nucleotides: TGTGCCAGCAGTCCCCCGGGACAGGGGTTTATTTCCAATGAGCAGTTCTTC.

This clonotype was counted ten times or more. The rearrangement links TRBV5-5 to TRBJ1-5; D is unresolved. The CDR3 totals 15 residues. CDR1 is SGHKS and CDR2 is YYEKEE in the germline V gene (reference sequence). Trimming shortened V by 1 base and J by 0 bases, and 8 bases separated the two germline ends. CDR3 sequence: CASSLRILSNQPQHF. The CDR3 DNA reads TGTGCCAGCAGCTTGAGAATCCTTAGCAATCAGCCCCAGCATTTT.

Ten or more counts support this clonotype. This sequence joins TRBV29-1 and TRBJ1-1; D not resolved. V lost 2 bases, J lost 5 bases, and 18 bases lay in between. Germline-derived CDR1 and CDR2 are SQVTM and ANQGSEA. The CDR3 has 15 residues. This chain's CDR3 is CSVEPLLRVRTEAFF. In nucleotides, the CDR3 is TGCAGCGTTGAACCCCTACTGCGGGTAAGGACTGAAGCTTTCTTT.

The CDR3 spells CASSPQTQGTGELFF. The CDR3 nucleotides are TGTGCCAGCAGCCCGCAAACCCAGGGGACCGGGGAGCTGTTTTTT. The chain recombines TRBV5-4 with TRBJ2-2; weak D call: TRBD1 (6 bases). V was cut by 4 bases and J by 5 bases, with 15 bases left in between. Per the germline V gene, CDR1 is SGHNT and CDR2 is YYREEE (reference sequence). This CDR3 contains 15 residues.

This clonotype was observed a handful of times. The gene calls are TRBV20-1 and TRBJ1-5; D may be TRBD1 (6 bases). The germline V gene encodes CDR1 DFQATT and CDR2 SNEGSKA (reference sequence). The V and J ends lost 0 bases and 4 bases respectively, with 16 bases between them. The CDR3 is 16 amino acids. The CDR3 nucleotides are TGCAGTGCTAGAGATCCTCAGGGGACACCAAATCAGCCCCAGCATTTT. This codes for CSARDPQGTPNQPQHF.

The chain combines TRBV28 with TRBJ2-7, with a weak D call TRBD2 (7 bases). V was cut by 5 bases and J by 1 base, with 15 bases left in between. The CDR3 contains 15 residues. The germline CDR1 and CDR2 sequences are MDHEN and SYDVKM. As DNA, the CDR3 is TGTGCCAGCAGTCCCGGGGGGCGAGATTCCTACGAGCAGTACGTC. Encoded protein: CASSPGGRDSYEQYV.